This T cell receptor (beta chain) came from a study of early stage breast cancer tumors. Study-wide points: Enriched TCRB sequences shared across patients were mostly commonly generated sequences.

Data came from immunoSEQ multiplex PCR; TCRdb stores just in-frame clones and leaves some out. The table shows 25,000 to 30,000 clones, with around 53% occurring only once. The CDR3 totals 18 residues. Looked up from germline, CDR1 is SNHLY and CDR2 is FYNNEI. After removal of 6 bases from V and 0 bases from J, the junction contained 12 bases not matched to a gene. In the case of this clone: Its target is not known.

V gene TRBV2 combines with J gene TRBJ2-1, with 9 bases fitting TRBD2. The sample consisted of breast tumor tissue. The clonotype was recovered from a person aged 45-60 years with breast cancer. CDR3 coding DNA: TGTGCCAGCAGGCCTCTTTACGGGACTAGCAGCTCCTACAATGAGCAGTTCTTC. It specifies CASRPLYGTSSSYNEQFF.